This T cell receptor beta chain was recovered during a study of cytomegalovirus exposure and HLA in healthy donors. Amplification used 60 Vbeta primers and 13 Jbeta primers. Clones were read by immunoSEQ multiplex PCR, and TCRdb kept only the in-frame ones, dropping some. The table has over 150,000 clones, over 60% seen once; the top ten hold around 2.8%. As regards this clone: What it recognizes is unknown.

CDR3 length: 15 residues. The ends were cut back, 5 bases at V and 3 bases at J, with 17 bases in the middle. From germline, CDR1 is SNHLY and CDR2 FYNNEI. Study outcomes and limitations: Common viral pathogens seemed, in a later analysis, to connect with several of the most significant clusters.

The sequence was obtained from a woman aged 25-40 years in good health and CMV-seronegative. Sequencing was performed on PBMCs. The chain is built from TRBV2 and TRBJ2-7; D unresolved. The CDR3 sequence is CASSLGRNLVYEQYF. As DNA, the CDR3 is TGTGCCAGCAGTCTGGGCCGAAACCTCGTCTACGAGCAGTACTTC. Complete variable domain (other parts from reference TRBV2 and TRBJ2-7): EPEVTQTPSHQVTQMGQEVILRCVPISNHLYFYWYRQILGQKVEFLVSFYNNEISEKSEIFDDQFSVERPDGSNFTLKIRSTKLEDSAMYFCASSLGRNLVYEQYFGPGTRLTVT.